Listed here is a single T cell receptor beta chain. The antigen is undetermined. The data stem from a study of OX40 agonist ivuxolimab in advanced cancers. Study in general: Ivuxolimab was delivered to patients intravenously every 2 weeks at doses spanning 0.01 to 10 mg/kg. Patients were about 83% male with ages roughly 23 to 79, mean 60. Findings and caveats of the study: Averaging showed that CD8+ T cells had more expanded clones than CD4+ did. It was not determined which antigens were specifically recognized by the peripheral T cells that had undergone clonal expansion.

Produced via immunoSEQ multiplex PCR; TCRdb's table is partial and in-frame only. The table lists 30,000 to 35,000 clones, roughly nine tenths of them singletons, with about 38% in the top ten. J gave up 9 bases and V 5 bases, and 12 bases lay outside the gene matches. CDR1 and CDR2 from the germline V gene are SGHTA and FQGTGA. The CDR3 has 16 residues. The V call is TRBV7-3, the J call TRBJ1-6, with 8 bases that match TRBD1. This TCR came from an adult with an advanced solid tumor such as melanoma, head and neck, liver or kidney cancer. The sample was CD4+ or CD8+ T cells sorted from blood, taken in a trial of the OX40 agonist ivuxolimab. The CDR3: CASSLTGQGLGSPLHF. CDR3 nucleotides: TGTGCCAGCAGCCTCACAGGACAGGGTTTAGGTTCACCCCTCCACTTT.